These 13 T cell receptor beta chains share one sample of origin, sequenced in a study of T cell clonotyping in hematopoietic cell transplantation. Method: immunoSEQ multiplex PCR; TCRdb's copy keeps in-frame clones and lacks some. The sample holds 10,000 to 15,000 clones, roughly 76% seen once. Source: peripheral blood mononuclear cells, taken 180 days after allogeneic stem cell transplant. All receptors come from a male patient aged 55 to 69 who had an allogeneic stem cell transplant from an unrelated donor, so the T cells may come from the graft donor. Some clones in this sample may be carry-over from other donors' samples.

This chain connects TRBV5-1 to TRBJ2-5; TRBD1 is a possible D gene (6 bases). Between the trimmed V and J ends, which lost 2 bases and 5 bases, there was a span of 19 bases. Germline V gene data show CDR1 as SGHRS and CDR2 as YFSETQ. This CDR3 region has 16 residues. In DNA, the CDR3 is TGCGCCAGCAGCTTCGTTGGGGGCCCGGCCGAGGAGACCCAGTACTTC. Translation gives CASSFVGGPAEETQYF.

The rearrangement uses TRBV30 and TRBJ1-1; D not certain. V shed 2 bases and J shed 1 base, with 8 bases lying between them. The germline gives CDR1 GTSNPN, CDR2 SVGIG (reference sequence). The CDR3 totals 13 residues. The CDR3 DNA is TGTGCCTGGAGTAGACAACCGAACACTGAAGCTTTCTTT. Translated, it gives CAWSRQPNTEAFF.

The chain recombines TRBV6-5 with TRBJ1-4; maybe TRBD1 (5 bases). The CDR3 spans 14 residues. Germline CDR1 and CDR2: MNHEY and SVGAGI. Between the trimmed V and J ends, which lost 6 bases and 4 bases, there was a span of 12 bases. CDR3 protein: CASRPGRDNEKLFF. DNA of the CDR3: TGTGCCAGCAGACCAGGGAGGGATAATGAAAAACTGTTTTTT.

This chain's CDR3 is CASSVSGRGFDGTEAFF. CDR3 DNA: TGTGCCAGCAGCGTCAGCGGCAGGGGATTCGATGGCACTGAAGCTTTCTTT. The chain joins TRBV5-5 to TRBJ1-1; D is perhaps TRBD1 (6 bases). Trimming shortened V by 4 bases and J by 4 bases, and 23 bases separated the two germline ends. Germline CDR1 and CDR2: SGHKS and YYEKEE (reference sequence). The CDR3 spans 17 residues.

The genes are TRBV28 and TRBJ2-7; 13 positions agree with TRBD2. Germline V CDR1 and CDR2: MDHEN, SYDVKM. This CDR3 is 14 amino acids long. V lost 6 bases to trimming and J lost 6 bases; unmatched junction nucleotides: 5. In DNA, the CDR3 is TGTGCCAGCAGCGCGGGACTAGCGGGATTCGAGCAGTACTTC. It encodes CASSAGLAGFEQYF.

The chain links TRBV9 to TRBJ1-6, with D unclear. Germline V gene sequence: CDR1 SGDLS, CDR2 YYNGEE. Trimming took off 5 bases at V and 7 bases at J, with 16 bases between the two ends. This CDR3 region has 15 residues. The CDR3 DNA is TGTGCCAGCAGAAATGCGGAGAGTCGCAATTCACCCCTCCACTTT. Its translation: CASRNAESRNSPLHF.

The chain recombines TRBV5-4 with TRBJ2-1; maybe TRBD1 (6 bases). The CDR3 has 19 amino acids. Per germline, CDR1 SGHNT and CDR2 YYREEE (reference sequence). V lost 5 bases, J lost 5 bases, and 29 bases lay in between. The CDR3, as DNA: TGTGCCAGCAGGCCGGCATGGGGGTTGGAGGACAAGGGGGACAATGAGCAGTTCTTC. Its translation: CASRPAWGLEDKGDNEQFF.

The rearrangement uses TRBV7-9 and TRBJ1-1; D uncertain. CDR1 and CDR2 from the germline V gene are SEHNR and FQNEAQ (reference sequence). The length of the CDR3 is 13 residues. The V and J ends lost 4 bases and 4 bases respectively, with 10 bases between them. CDR3 DNA sequence: TGTGCCAGCAGCTCAACATCATTCACTGAAGCTTTCTTT. This sequence encodes CASSSTSFTEAFF. The complete variable domain, with remaining parts taken from reference TRBV7-9 and TRBJ1-1, reads DTGVSQNPRHKITKRGQNVTFRCDPISEHNRLYWYRQTLGQGPEFLTYFQNEAQLEKSRLLSDRFSAERPKGSFSTLEIQRTEQGDSAMYLCASSSTSFTEAFFGQGTRLTVV.

This clone occurred a few times. The chain joins TRBV11-2 to TRBJ1-1; D not resolved. V dropped 5 bases and J dropped 3 bases, with 16 bases sitting between them. The CDR3 loop spans 15 amino acids. Germline CDR1 and CDR2: SGHAT and FQNNGV. CDR3 sequence (DNA): TGTGCCAGCAGCGGAGCTCTTGGCGGGTACACTGAAGCTTTCTTT. Its translation is CASSGALGGYTEAFF.

The V gene is TRBV4-2, the J gene TRBJ2-7; D is perhaps TRBD2 (6 bases). The CDR3 length is 17 residues. Germline CDR1 is LGHNA and CDR2 is YNFKEQ. With 8 bases removed from V and 2 bases from J, the gap between germline ends came to 25 bases. The CDR3 region is CASSPSVTPWEAYEQYF. CDR3 DNA sequence: TGTGCCAGCTCGCCGTCTGTCACACCCTGGGAGGCCTACGAGCAGTACTTC.

This clone was recorded a few times. The V gene is TRBV4-1, the J gene TRBJ2-5; D perhaps matches TRBD2 (5 bases). This CDR3 comprises 17 residues. CDR1 MGHRA and CDR2 YSYEKL come from the germline V gene. Trimming removed 1 base from V and 5 bases from J, with 20 bases in between. The CDR3 DNA follows: TGCGCCAGCAGCCAAGGCTCCGGGATCAAAACAACGGAGACCCAGTACTTC. Translating it yields CASSQGSGIKTTETQYF.

The chain combines TRBV19 with TRBJ1-5, with D unclear. The germline V gene encodes CDR1 LNHDA and CDR2 SQIVND (reference sequence). The length of the CDR3 is 13 residues. Trimming removed 4 bases from V and 3 bases from J, with 7 bases in between. This CDR3 reads CASSKGFNQPQHF. The CDR3 DNA reads as TGTGCCAGTAGTAAGGGTTTCAATCAGCCCCAGCATTTT.

A single count supports this clone. CDR3 DNA: TGTGCCAGCAGTGTGCCTGGGGCTAGCGGACCTTACGAGCAGTACTTC. It yields the protein CASSVPGASGPYEQYF. The gene calls are TRBV28 and TRBJ2-7; 7 positions agree with TRBD2. The germline V gene has CDR1 MDHEN and CDR2 SYDVKM. The CDR3 loop spans 16 amino acids. J was trimmed by 4 bases and V by 5 bases; bases with no gene match: 14. The complete variable domain, with remaining parts taken from reference TRBV28 and TRBJ2-7, reads DVKVTQSSRYLVKRTGEKVFLECVQDMDHENMFWYRQDPGLGLRLIYFSYDVKMKEKGDIPEGYSVSREKKERFSLILESASTNQTSMYLCASSVPGASGPYEQYFGPGTRLTVT.